This T cell receptor (beta chain) was documented in a study of T cells after yellow fever vaccination. TCRdb independently ran MiXCR on the 5' RACE reads; one entry per CDR3 protein. Of around 400,000 distinct CDR3 sequences in the sample, under 14% were seen once. Germline V gene sequence: CDR1 LGHNA, CDR2 YNFKEQ. This CDR3 is built from 17 residues. Trimming removed 3 bases at V and 0 bases at J, with 17 bases between. V usage is TRBV4-2 and J usage is TRBJ1-1, with D possibly TRBD1 on 6 matching bases. Sequenced material: PBMCs, taken on the day of the first yellow fever vaccination. This TCR was recovered from a man aged 18 to 35 who received the YFV17D yellow fever vaccine. CDR3 sequence: CASSQLLQGLMNTEAFF. The CDR3 DNA sequence: TGTGCCAGCAGCCAGCTCCTACAGGGTTTAATGAACACTGAAGCTTTCTTT.